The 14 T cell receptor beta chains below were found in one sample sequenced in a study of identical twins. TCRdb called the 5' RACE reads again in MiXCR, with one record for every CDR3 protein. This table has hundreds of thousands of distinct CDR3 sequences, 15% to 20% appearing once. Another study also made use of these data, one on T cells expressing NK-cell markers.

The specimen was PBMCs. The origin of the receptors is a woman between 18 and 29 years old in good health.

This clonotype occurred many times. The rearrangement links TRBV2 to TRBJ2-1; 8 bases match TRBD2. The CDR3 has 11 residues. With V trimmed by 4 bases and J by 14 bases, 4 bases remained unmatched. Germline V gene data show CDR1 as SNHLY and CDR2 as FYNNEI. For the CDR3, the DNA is TGTGCCAGCAGTGCCGAGCGGGAGAAGTTCTTC. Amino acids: CASSAEREKFF.

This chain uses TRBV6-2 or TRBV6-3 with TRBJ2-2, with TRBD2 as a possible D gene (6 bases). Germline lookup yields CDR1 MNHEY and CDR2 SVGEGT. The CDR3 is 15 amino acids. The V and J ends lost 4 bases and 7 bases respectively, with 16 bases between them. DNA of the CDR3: TGTGCCAGCAGTTCTCTGTGGGAGGAACACGGGGAGCTGTTTTTT. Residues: CASSSLWEEHGELFF.

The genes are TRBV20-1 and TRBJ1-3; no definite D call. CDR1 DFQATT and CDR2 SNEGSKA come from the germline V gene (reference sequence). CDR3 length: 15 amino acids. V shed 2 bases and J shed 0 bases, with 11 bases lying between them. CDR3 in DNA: TGCAGTGCTAGACAAGGATCATACTCTGGAAACACCATATATTTT. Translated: CSARQGSYSGNTIYF.

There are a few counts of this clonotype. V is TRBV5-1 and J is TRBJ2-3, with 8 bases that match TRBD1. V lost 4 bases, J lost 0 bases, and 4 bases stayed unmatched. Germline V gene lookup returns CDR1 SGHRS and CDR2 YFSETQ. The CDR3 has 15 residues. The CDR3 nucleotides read TGCGCCAGCAGCACCGGGGACAGGAGCACAGATACGCAGTATTTT. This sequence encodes CASSTGDRSTDTQYF.

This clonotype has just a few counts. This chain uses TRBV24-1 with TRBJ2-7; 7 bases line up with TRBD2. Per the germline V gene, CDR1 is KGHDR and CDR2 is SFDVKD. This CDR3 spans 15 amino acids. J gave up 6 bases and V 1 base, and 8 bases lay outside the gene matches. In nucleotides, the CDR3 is TGTGCCACCAGTGATTTCAAGCGGGACTCTTCCGAGCAGTACTTC. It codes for CATSDFKRDSSEQYF.

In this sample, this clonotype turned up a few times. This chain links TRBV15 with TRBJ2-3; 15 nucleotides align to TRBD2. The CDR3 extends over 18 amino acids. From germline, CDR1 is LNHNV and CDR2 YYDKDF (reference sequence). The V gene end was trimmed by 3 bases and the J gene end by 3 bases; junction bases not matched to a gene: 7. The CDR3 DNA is TGTGCCACCAGCAGTGCCGGGACTAGCGGGAGGAGTACAGATACGCAGTATTTT. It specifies CATSSAGTSGRSTDTQYF.

CDR3 sequence reads: CASSRWGTSGGQGTDTQYF. The DNA of the CDR3 is TGTGCCAGCAGCCGATGGGGGACTAGCGGGGGGCAAGGCACAGATACGCAGTATTTT. The chain employs TRBV11-1 and TRBJ2-3; 15 bases are shared with TRBD2. From germline, CDR1 is SGHAT and CDR2 FQDESV (reference sequence). The CDR3 has 19 amino acids. Trimming took 5 bases from V and 1 from J; bases not matched to a gene: 10.

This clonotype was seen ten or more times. The CDR3 loop is CASSLGVTPNEQFF. As DNA, the CDR3 is TGTGCCAGCAGCTTAGGAGTGACTCCCAATGAGCAGTTCTTC. V gene TRBV7-2 combines with J gene TRBJ2-1; D unclear. Looked up from germline, CDR1 is SGHTA and CDR2 is FQGNSA. V was cut by 1 base and J by 6 bases, with 10 bases left in between. The CDR3 sequence is 14 residues long.

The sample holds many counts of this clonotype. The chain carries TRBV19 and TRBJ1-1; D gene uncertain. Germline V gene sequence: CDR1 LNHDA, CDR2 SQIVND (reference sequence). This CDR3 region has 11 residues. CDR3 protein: CSSMGNTEAFF. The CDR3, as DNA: TGTTCGAGCATGGGGAACACTGAAGCTTTCTTT.

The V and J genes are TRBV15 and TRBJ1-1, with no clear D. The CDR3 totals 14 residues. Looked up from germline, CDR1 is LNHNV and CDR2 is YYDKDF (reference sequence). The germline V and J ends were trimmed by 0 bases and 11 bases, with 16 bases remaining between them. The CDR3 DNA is TGTGCCACCAGCAGAGATATCTCGGCCCAAGGGGCTTTCTTT. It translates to CATSRDISAQGAFF. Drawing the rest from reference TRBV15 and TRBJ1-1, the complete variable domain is DAMVIQNPRYQVTQFGKPVTLSCSQTLNHNVMYWYQQKSSQAPKLLFHYYDKDFNNEADTPDNFQSRRPNTSFCFLDIRSPGLGDTAMYLCATSRDISAQGAFFGQGTRLTVV.

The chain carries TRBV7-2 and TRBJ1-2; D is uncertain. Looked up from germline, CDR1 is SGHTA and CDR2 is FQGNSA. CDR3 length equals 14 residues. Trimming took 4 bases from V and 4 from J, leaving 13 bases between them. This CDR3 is CASSSERASYGYTF. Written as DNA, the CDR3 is TGTGCCAGCAGCTCCGAACGAGCTAGCTATGGCTACACCTTC.

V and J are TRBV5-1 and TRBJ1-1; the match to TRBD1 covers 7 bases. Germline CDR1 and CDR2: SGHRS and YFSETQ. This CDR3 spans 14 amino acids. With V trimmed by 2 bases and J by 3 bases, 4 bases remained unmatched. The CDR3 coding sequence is TGCGCCAGCAGCTTTGCAGGGGGAGACACTGAAGCTTTCTTT. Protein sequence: CASSFAGGDTEAFF.

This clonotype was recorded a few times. CDR3 loop: CASSLVPTGGTYEQYF. The CDR3 DNA reads as TGCGCCAGCAGCTTGGTCCCGACAGGGGGTACCTACGAGCAGTACTTC. The rearrangement links TRBV5-1 to TRBJ2-7; 9 nucleotides agree with TRBD1. J was trimmed by 2 bases and V by 0 bases; bases with no gene match: 6. This CDR3 is built from 16 residues. CDR1 and CDR2 (germline): SGHRS, YFSETQ.

CDR3 in amino acids: CASSQQGTNTGELFF. The CDR3 DNA reads as TGTGCCAGCAGCCAACAGGGGACGAACACCGGGGAGCTGTTTTTT. The chain uses TRBV4-2 and TRBJ2-2; D may be TRBD1 (6 bases). Trimming cost V 2 bases and J 0 bases, with 7 bases left between them. This CDR3 has 15 amino acids. Germline CDR1 is LGHNA and CDR2 is YNFKEQ.